Listed here are 20 T cell receptor beta chains from one sample, sequenced in a study of T cell repertoires in cytomegalovirus infection (dated by TCRdb to between 2018 and 2020). Antigens for these TCRs are unknown. Explained via the paper, the treatment or condition label denotes: in vitro stimulation with specific CMV peptide epitopes to enrich CMV-specific T cells. Sequencing instrument: Illumina HiSeq 1500. TCRdb reprocessing: public reads trimmed at Q25 with fastp, clones called with MiXCR, in-frame beta chains kept. Every CDR3 protein is listed once, alongside the most common genes and DNA of its rows. The sample table records about 830,000 distinct CDR3 sequences; approximately 29% of these occur just once. The ten biggest clones cover around 12% of the sample. The specimen was cultured CD8+ T cells from PBMCs, collected from culture after CMV antigen stimulation. These receptor sequences come from a human donor in good health (CMV status not recorded). Some clones in this sample may be carry-over from other donors' samples.

The V call is TRBV7-6, the J call TRBJ2-7; D is tentatively TRBD1 or TRBD2 (5 bases each). Looked up from germline, CDR1 is SGHVS and CDR2 is FNYEAQ. Trimming removed 3 bases from V and 5 bases from J, with 14 bases in between. This CDR3 is built from 14 residues. The CDR3 DNA is TGTGCCAGCAGCTTCGGCAGGGAGATCGACGAGCAGTACTTC. Translating it yields CASSFGREIDEQYF.

Ten or more counts support this clonotype. J is TRBJ1-1 and V is TRBV7-2; D is undetermined. The CDR3 length is 11 residues. The V gene's germline CDR1 is SGHTA and CDR2 FQGNSA. V dropped 5 bases and J dropped 4 bases, with 5 bases sitting between them. The CDR3 region is CASSPSTEAFF. The CDR3 region has the DNA TGTGCCAGCAGCCCGAGCACTGAAGCTTTCTTT. The full variable domain, rest sourced from reference TRBV7-2 and TRBJ1-1, is GAGVSQSPSNKVTEKGKDVELRCDPISGHTALYWYRQSLGQGLEFLIYFQGNSAPDKSGLPSDRFSAERTGGSVSTLTIQRTQQEDSAVYLCASSPSTEAFFGQGTRLTVV.

V gene TRBV15 combines with J gene TRBJ2-3, with D possibly matching TRBD1 (6 bases). CDR3 length equals 16 residues. Looked up from germline, CDR1 is LNHNV and CDR2 is YYDKDF (reference sequence). The V gene lost 0 bases and the J gene lost 4 bases, with 14 bases spanning the gap. The CDR3 coding sequence is TGTGCCACCAGCAGAGATTCAGGGGTTGTCCCAGATACGCAGTATTTT. It specifies CATSRDSGVVPDTQYF. Full variable domain (missing parts from reference TRBV15 and TRBJ2-3): DAMVIQNPRYQVTQFGKPVTLSCSQTLNHNVMYWYQQKSSQAPKLLFHYYDKDFNNEADTPDNFQSRRPNTSFCFLDIRSPGLGDTAMYLCATSRDSGVVPDTQYFGPGTRLTVL.

The chain links TRBV20-1 to TRBJ1-4; TRBD1 might be the D (5 bases). Germline values: CDR1 DFQATT, CDR2 SNEGSKA (reference sequence). V shed 4 bases and J shed 0 bases, with 9 bases lying between them. This CDR3 is built from 14 residues. DNA for the CDR3: TGCAGTGCTAATGGGGGGGCAACTAATGAAAAACTGTTTTTT. Its translation: CSANGGATNEKLFF.

The CDR3 spells CSAPGGARYNEQFF. For the CDR3, the DNA is TGCAGCGCTCCTGGGGGGGCCCGTTACAATGAGCAGTTCTTC. The chain recombines TRBV29-1 with TRBJ2-1, with D possibly being TRBD2 (7 bases). CDR3 length: 14 residues. Trimming took off 7 bases at V and 4 bases at J, with 17 bases between the two ends. Germline V gene lookup returns CDR1 SQVTM and CDR2 ANQGSEA.

The chain links TRBV20-1 to TRBJ2-7; D not certain. Trimming shortened V by 1 base and J by 5 bases, and 9 bases separated the two germline ends. The CDR3 runs 12 residues. The germline CDR1 and CDR2 sequences are DFQATT and SNEGSKA (reference sequence). The CDR3 region is CSARGGANEQYV. CDR3 DNA sequence: TGCAGTGCTAGAGGAGGAGCCAACGAGCAGTACGTC.

The J gene is TRBJ2-1, the V gene TRBV27; D is possibly TRBD2 (6 bases). The CDR3 covers 14 residues. Germline CDR1 reads MNHEY; CDR2 reads SMNVEV (reference sequence). The V and J ends lost 1 base and 6 bases respectively, with 10 bases between them. Here the CDR3 reads CASSLLGLPNEQFF. Written as DNA, the CDR3 is TGTGCCAGCAGTTTATTGGGACTGCCCAATGAGCAGTTCTTC.

This clonotype was observed a single time. This rearrangement joins TRBV28 to TRBJ2-7; no firm D call. This CDR3 spans 16 amino acids. Trimming took off 4 bases at V and 2 bases at J, with 18 bases between the two ends. Germline V gives CDR1 MDHEN, CDR2 SYDVKM. CDR3 bases: TGTGCCAGCAGTTACCCCGGTGCAGGCCGCCCCTACGAGCAGTACTTC. As protein: CASSYPGAGRPYEQYF.

The J gene is TRBJ2-5, the V gene TRBV6-1; D ambiguous. The CDR3 totals 13 residues. The germline V gene has CDR1 MNHNS and CDR2 SASEGT. V was pared by 6 bases and J by 1 base, with 9 bases between. The CDR3 loop is CASRTFSQETQYF. The CDR3 DNA sequence: TGTGCCAGCAGGACTTTTTCCCAAGAGACCCAGTACTTC.

Only one count was recorded for this clonotype. A read error may account for a junction end that differs from germline. The chain uses TRBV4-1 and TRBJ1-2; 9 nucleotides line up with TRBD1. CDR3 length: 13 residues. Germline V gives CDR1 MGHRA, CDR2 YSYEKL. The CDR3 region is CASSLDRGDGYTF. The CDR3 region has the DNA TGTGCCAGCAGCCTCGACAGGGGGGATGGCTACACCTTC.

CDR3 coding DNA: TGTGCCAGCAGCGGGCGGACTAGCAGCTACGAGCAGTACTTC. It is translated as CASSGRTSSYEQYF. The chain has TRBV7-9 and TRBJ2-7, with 8 bases matching TRBD2. Germline V gene lookup returns CDR1 SEHNR and CDR2 FQNEAQ (reference sequence). The CDR3 covers 14 residues. Trimming cost V 5 bases and J 3 bases; bases outside gene matches: 6.

Comments on this clonotype: A much larger clone lies one base from this, so it may be a read error. This sequence joins TRBV7-3 and TRBJ2-2; D gene uncertain. The CDR3 has 17 amino acids. CDR1 SGHTA and CDR2 FQGTGA come from the germline V gene. The CDR3 DNA follows: TGTGCCAGCAGCTTAACGCTTGGCAGTGCGAACACCAGGGAGCTGTTTTTT. Protein: CASSLTLGSANTRELFF.

V gene TRBV7-6 combines with J gene TRBJ2-5; D remains ambiguous. Trimming took off 5 bases at V and 4 bases at J, with 17 bases between the two ends. The germline V gene encodes CDR1 SGHVS and CDR2 FNYEAQ. This CDR3 contains 15 residues. CDR3 sequence (DNA): TGTGCCAGCAGCCATAGCTTGGAACCCCCAGAGACCCAGTACTTC. It is translated as CASSHSLEPPETQYF.

The chain joins TRBV4-2 to TRBJ2-4, with D possibly being TRBD2 (6 bases). This CDR3 spans 18 amino acids. V was trimmed by 0 bases and J by 0 bases, leaving 15 bases between them. CDR1 and CDR2 from the germline V gene are LGHNA and YNFKEQ. In nucleotides, the CDR3 is TGTGCCAGCAGCCAAGATCGGAGGAGGGGACTAGCCAAAAACATTCAGTACTTC. Its protein product is CASSQDRRRGLAKNIQYF.

The V gene is TRBV12-3 or TRBV12-4, the J gene TRBJ2-7, with no clear D. This CDR3 comprises 17 residues. Trimming cost V 2 bases and J 2 bases, with 19 bases left between them. The CDR3 is CASSLYPIGPLTYEQYF. CDR3 coding DNA: TGTGCCAGCAGTTTATATCCAATCGGGCCTTTGACCTACGAGCAGTACTTC.

A note on this clonotype: Germline and junction disagree at one end, which may indicate a read error. The V and J genes are TRBV12-3 or TRBV12-4 and TRBJ1-4; D uncertain. The CDR3 consists of 14 residues. In DNA, the CDR3 is TGTGCCATAACAATTCAAGAGGGTGACGAAAAACTGGTTTTT. Its protein product is CAITIQEGDEKLVF.

This chain uses TRBV5-1 with TRBJ2-3; D call uncertain. From germline, CDR1 is SGHRS and CDR2 YFSETQ. The ends were cut back, 1 base at V and 6 bases at J, with 9 bases in the middle. This CDR3 is built from 13 residues. DNA of the CDR3: TGCGCCAGCAGCTTGATAGGGTTGGATACGCAGTATTTT. It yields the protein CASSLIGLDTQYF.

In its sample, this clonotype was seen many times. The chain recombines TRBV7-9 with TRBJ2-3; D might be TRBD1 (6 bases). This CDR3 spans 13 amino acids. Trimming removed 5 bases from V and 1 base from J, with 7 bases in between. Per germline, CDR1 SEHNR and CDR2 FQNEAQ (reference sequence). The CDR3 loop is CASSPGGTDTQYF. As DNA, the CDR3 is TGTGCCAGCAGCCCAGGGGGCACAGATACGCAGTATTTT.

This clonotype was counted a few times. The chain is built from TRBV10-3 and TRBJ1-2, with 9 bases lining up with TRBD1. This CDR3 spans 11 amino acids. Germline V gives CDR1 ENHRY, CDR2 SYGVKD. V was clipped by 10 bases and J by 6 bases; unmatched bases: 3. The CDR3 sequence is CATGTGNGYTF. The CDR3 coding sequence is TGTGCCACCGGGACAGGGAATGGCTACACCTTC.

The chain couples TRBV19 to TRBJ2-5; 8 bases are shared with TRBD2. J was trimmed by 4 bases and V by 2 bases; bases with no gene match: 3. Germline V gives CDR1 LNHDA, CDR2 SQIVND (reference sequence). The CDR3 sequence is 14 residues long. The CDR3: CASSILAGGETQYF. The DNA for the CDR3 is TGTGCCAGTAGTATACTAGCGGGTGGAGAGACCCAGTACTTC.